This T cell receptor (beta chain) was obtained from a study of blood T cells in healthy people across ages. Through a sample-barcoded 5' primer and a J-beta primer mix, a second PCR was run for roughly 7 to 11 cycles. Each cDNA molecule, via a template-switch adaptor with 12 random nucleotides, was tagged. In TCRdb, the 5' RACE reads were re-called with MiXCR into one record per CDR3 protein. There are about 1.6 million distinct CDR3 sequences in the sample; about 31% occur only once, and around 11% lies in the top ten. This clonotype was detected ten times or more. Antigen unknown. CDR1 is SQVTM and CDR2 is ANQGSEA in the germline V gene. The CDR3 sequence is 14 residues long. Trimming left V 4 bases short and J 0 bases short, with 11 bases between. General study findings and limits: Measured against age, TCR beta diversity per million T cells decreased in a roughly linear manner.

The sequenced sample was blood. This chain joins TRBV29-1 and TRBJ2-3, with D possibly matching TRBD1 (6 bases). The clonotype comes from a woman younger than 45 in good health. CDR3 nucleotides: TGCAGCGTTGCCCAAACAGGGAGCACAGATACGCAGTATTTT. Its translation: CSVAQTGSTDTQYF.